The clone carrying this T cell receptor beta chain was seen more than once but under ten times. The target antigen is unknown. This sample stems from a study of identical twins. Study observations and caveats: Low generation-probability sequences were in excess among twin-shared out-of-frame alpha sequences.

TCRdb re-called the 5' RACE reads through MiXCR, storing one row per CDR3 protein. The sample carries more than 1.5 million distinct CDR3 sequences, less than 40% recorded once. The CDR3 length is 15 residues. With 5 bases clipped from V and 8 bases from J, the junction kept 10 bases outside the gene matches. CDR1 and CDR2 from the germline V gene are LNHDA and SQIVND (reference sequence). Healthy Caucasians provided all donations. J is TRBJ2-1 and V is TRBV19; 9 nucleotides line up with TRBD1. Sequenced material: cord blood. The sequence derives from a newborn girl in good health. The CDR3 sequence is CASSPRKQGAYEQFF. CDR3 nucleotide sequence: TGTGCCAGTAGTCCCCGAAAACAGGGGGCCTATGAGCAGTTCTTC.